The sequence of this T cell receptor (beta chain) was determined in a study of T cells after yellow fever vaccination. Germline assignment: CDR1 MNHNS and CDR2 SASEGT. The CDR3 is 11 residues long. Trimming pared 8 bases from V and 5 bases from J, leaving 9 bases between. This clonotype was seen only a few times. The antigen remains unidentified. UMIs and a universal primer site were added when TCR cDNA was made by 5'RACE template switching. In TCRdb, the 5' RACE reads were re-called with MiXCR into one record per CDR3 protein. Of some 600,000 distinct CDR3 sequences in the sample, roughly 17% are singletons; the top ten hold around 16%. Notes on the study in general: Researchers cautioned that FACS-sorted repertoires could harbor abundant clonotypes contaminating from the bulk population. Faster peaking, at day 5 versus 15, marked a secondary response that was weaker. Detected again after the booster were most primary-vaccination clones, at roughly 95% CD4 and approximately 87% CD8.

This chain links TRBV6-1 with TRBJ2-5; unclear D gene. The source was PBMCs, collected 4 to 6 days after the first yellow fever vaccination. The source of this sequence is a man between 18 and 29 years old who received the YFV17D yellow fever vaccine. Here the CDR3 reads CASGLWETQYF. Written as DNA, the CDR3 is TGTGCCAGCGGGCTATGGGAGACCCAGTACTTC.